The rows below give T cell receptor beta chains drawn from one sample of a study of OX40 agonist ivuxolimab in advanced cancers. Using immunoSEQ multiplex PCR, the repertoire was profiled, and TCRdb retains in-frame clones only, with some absent. This sample carries 70,000 or so clones, about 90% of them seen once, and the ten largest clones take approximately 8%. This specimen consisted of CD4+ or CD8+ T cells sorted from blood, obtained in a trial of the OX40 agonist ivuxolimab. These receptors all come from an adult with an advanced solid tumor such as melanoma, head and neck, liver or kidney cancer. CDR3s include the opening cysteine and the closing phenylalanine or tryptophan. Fields, in order: D gene, clone size, V gene, J gene, CDR3 protein, CDR3 DNA. A D gene is named only where the DNA matches it firmly. A row's size may be missing; if present it is once, few, many or a size class.

d_call: TRBD2
clone_size: .
v_call: TRBV14
j_call: TRBJ2-1
cdr3_aa: CASSQPGAGAYNEQFF
cdr3_nt: TGTGCCAGCAGCCAACCTGGAGCGGGGGCCTACAATGAGCAGTTCTTC

d_call: .
clone_size: .
v_call: TRBV2
j_call: TRBJ1-2
cdr3_aa: CASTGQVYGYTF
cdr3_nt: TGTGCCAGCACCGGACAAGTCTATGGCTACACCTTC

d_call: TRBD1
clone_size: .
v_call: TRBV7-9
j_call: TRBJ1-2
cdr3_aa: CASSSAGTGEGGYTF
cdr3_nt: TGTGCCAGCAGCTCTGCGGGGACAGGGGAGGGTGGCTACACCTTC

d_call: TRBD1
clone_size: .
v_call: TRBV5-1
j_call: TRBJ1-1
cdr3_aa: CASSFGTGPTEAFF
cdr3_nt: TGCGCCAGCAGCTTCGGGACAGGGCCCACTGAAGCTTTCTTT

d_call: .
clone_size: .
v_call: TRBV7-8
j_call: TRBJ1-2
cdr3_aa: CASSLARGYYGYTF
cdr3_nt: TGTGCCAGCAGCTTAGCGCGGGGTTACTATGGCTACACCTTC

d_call: .
clone_size: .
v_call: TRBV10-3
j_call: TRBJ2-1
cdr3_aa: CAISEWDVGRVGNEQFF
cdr3_nt: TGTGCCATCAGTGAGTGGGACGTAGGTAGGGTGGGAAATGAGCAGTTCTTC

d_call: .
clone_size: .
v_call: TRBV4-1
j_call: TRBJ2-7
cdr3_aa: CASSQRDSSYEQYF
cdr3_nt: TGCGCCAGCAGCCAGCGGGACAGCTCCTACGAGCAGTACTTC

d_call: .
clone_size: .
v_call: TRBV5-1
j_call: TRBJ1-1
cdr3_aa: CASSLFQGGAEAFF
cdr3_nt: TGCGCCAGCAGCCTGTTTCAGGGTGGCGCTGAAGCTTTCTTT

d_call: TRBD1
clone_size: once
v_call: TRBV18
j_call: TRBJ2-2
cdr3_aa: CASSTAVWTGNTGELFF
cdr3_nt: TGTGCCAGCTCAACAGCGGTTTGGACAGGGAACACCGGGGAGCTGTTTTTT

d_call: TRBD1
clone_size: once
v_call: TRBV25-1
j_call: TRBJ1-1
cdr3_aa: CASSGTRDRGGTEAFF
cdr3_nt: TGTGCCAGCAGTGGGACCCGGGACAGGGGGGGCACTGAAGCTTTCTTT

d_call: TRBD1
clone_size: .
v_call: TRBV27
j_call: TRBJ1-2
cdr3_aa: CASSPSGTAYYGYTF
cdr3_nt: TGTGCCAGCAGCCCTTCCGGGACAGCGTACTATGGCTACACCTTC